The entry below gives a single T cell receptor (beta chain) sequence along with its context. These data belong to a study of control samples from healthy donors and cancer patients. Sequencing used immunoSEQ multiplex PCR; TCRdb keeps in-frame clones, though not all of them. The table has 100,000 to 150,000 clones, around 92% seen once. The germline CDR1 and CDR2 sequences are SGHAT and FQNNGV. Unmatched junction bases numbered 13, after V lost 5 bases and J lost 4 bases. The CDR3 has 18 residues. The TCR sequence derives from a woman in her fifties or sixties in good health. The chain employs TRBV11-2 and TRBJ2-7; TRBD2 matches at 14 bases. The specimen sequenced was blood. CDR3 loop: CASSQGGGTSGSRYEQYF. CDR3 sequence (DNA): TGTGCCAGCAGCCAGGGAGGGGGGACTAGCGGGAGTCGTTACGAGCAGTACTTC. The full variable domain, rest sourced from reference TRBV11-2 and TRBJ2-7, is EAGVAQSPRYKIIEKRQSVAFWCNPISGHATLYWYQQILGQGPKLLIQFQNNGVVDDSQLPKDRFSAERLKGVDSTLKIQPAKLEDSAVYLCASSQGGGTSGSRYEQYFGPGTRLTVT.